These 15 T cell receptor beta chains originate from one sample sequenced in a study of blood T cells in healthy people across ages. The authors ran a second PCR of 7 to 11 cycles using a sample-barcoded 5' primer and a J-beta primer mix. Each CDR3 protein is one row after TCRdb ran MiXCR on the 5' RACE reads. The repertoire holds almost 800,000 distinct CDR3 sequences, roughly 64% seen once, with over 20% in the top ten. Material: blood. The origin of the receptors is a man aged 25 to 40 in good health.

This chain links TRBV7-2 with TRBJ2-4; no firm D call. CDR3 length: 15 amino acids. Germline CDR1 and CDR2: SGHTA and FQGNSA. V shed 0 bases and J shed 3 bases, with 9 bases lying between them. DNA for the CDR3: TGTGCCAGCAGCTTAGCAGGGCTTGTCAAAAACATTCAGTACTTC. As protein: CASSLAGLVKNIQYF.

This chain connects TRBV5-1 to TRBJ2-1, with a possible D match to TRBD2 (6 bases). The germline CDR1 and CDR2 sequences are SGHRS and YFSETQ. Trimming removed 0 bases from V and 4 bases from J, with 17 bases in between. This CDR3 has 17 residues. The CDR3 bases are TGCGCCAGCAGCTTGGGCCCGCAGGGACTCGGGTACAATGAGCAGTTCTTC. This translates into CASSLGPQGLGYNEQFF.

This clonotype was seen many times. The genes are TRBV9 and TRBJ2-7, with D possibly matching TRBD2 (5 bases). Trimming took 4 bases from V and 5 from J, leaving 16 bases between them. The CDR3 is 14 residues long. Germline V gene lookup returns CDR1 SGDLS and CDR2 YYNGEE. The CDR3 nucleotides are TGTGCCAGCAGCCCAAGATGGGAGACGAACGAGCAGTACTTC. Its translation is CASSPRWETNEQYF.

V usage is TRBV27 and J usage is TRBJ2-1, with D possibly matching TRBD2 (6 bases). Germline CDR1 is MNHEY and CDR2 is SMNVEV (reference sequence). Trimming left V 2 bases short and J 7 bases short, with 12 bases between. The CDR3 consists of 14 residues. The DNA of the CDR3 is TGTGCCAGCAGTTTAGCGGGAACGGTTAATGAGCAGTTCTTC. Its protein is CASSLAGTVNEQFF.

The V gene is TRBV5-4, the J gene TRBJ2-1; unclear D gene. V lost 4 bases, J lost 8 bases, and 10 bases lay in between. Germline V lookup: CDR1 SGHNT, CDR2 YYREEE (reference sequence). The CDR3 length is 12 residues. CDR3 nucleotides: TGTGCCAGCAGCCTGCGCATCGATGAGCAGTTCTTC. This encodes CASSLRIDEQFF.

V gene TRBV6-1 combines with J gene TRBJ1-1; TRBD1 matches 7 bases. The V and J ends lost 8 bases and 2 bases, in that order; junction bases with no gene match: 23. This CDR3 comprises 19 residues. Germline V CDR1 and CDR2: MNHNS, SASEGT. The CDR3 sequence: CASRDPRQGLRRANTEAFF. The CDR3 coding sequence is TGTGCCAGCCGCGACCCGAGACAGGGCCTACGGAGGGCTAACACTGAAGCTTTCTTT.

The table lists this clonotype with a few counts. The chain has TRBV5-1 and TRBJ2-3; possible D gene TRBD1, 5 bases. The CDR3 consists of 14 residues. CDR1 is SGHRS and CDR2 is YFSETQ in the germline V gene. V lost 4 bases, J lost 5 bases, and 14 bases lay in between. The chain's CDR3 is CASSDSPELDTQYF. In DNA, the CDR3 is TGCGCCAGCAGCGACAGCCCGGAGTTAGATACGCAGTATTTT.

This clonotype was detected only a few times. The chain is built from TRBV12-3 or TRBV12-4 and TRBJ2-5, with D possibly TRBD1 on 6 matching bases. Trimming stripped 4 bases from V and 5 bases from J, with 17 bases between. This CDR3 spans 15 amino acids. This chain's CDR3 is CASSSTTGLGETQYF. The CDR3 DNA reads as TGTGCCAGCAGTTCTACGACAGGCCTAGGGGAGACCCAGTACTTC.

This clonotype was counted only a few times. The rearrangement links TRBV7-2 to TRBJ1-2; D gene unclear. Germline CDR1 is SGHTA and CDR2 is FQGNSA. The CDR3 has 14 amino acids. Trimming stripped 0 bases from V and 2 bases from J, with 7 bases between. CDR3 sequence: CASSLAETNYGYTF. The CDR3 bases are TGTGCCAGCAGCTTAGCGGAGACCAACTATGGCTACACCTTC.

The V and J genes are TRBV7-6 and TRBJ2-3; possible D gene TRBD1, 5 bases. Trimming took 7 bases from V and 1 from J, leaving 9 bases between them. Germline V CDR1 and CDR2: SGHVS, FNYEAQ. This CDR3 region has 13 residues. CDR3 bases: TGTGCCAGCAAGCCCAGGGGCACAGATACGCAGTATTTT. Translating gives CASKPRGTDTQYF.

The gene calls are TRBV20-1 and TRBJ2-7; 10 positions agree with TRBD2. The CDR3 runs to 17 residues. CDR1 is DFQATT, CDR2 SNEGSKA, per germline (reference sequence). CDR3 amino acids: CSLSATSGRGMSYEQYF. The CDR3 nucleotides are TGCAGCCTCTCAGCGACTAGCGGGCGAGGAATGTCCTACGAGCAGTACTTC.

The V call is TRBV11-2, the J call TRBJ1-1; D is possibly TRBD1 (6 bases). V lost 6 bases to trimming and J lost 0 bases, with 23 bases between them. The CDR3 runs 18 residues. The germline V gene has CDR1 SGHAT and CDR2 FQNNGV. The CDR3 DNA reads TGTGCCAGCAGGCCCTGGACGCCCCACGGGGACATGAACACTGAAGCTTTCTTT. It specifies CASRPWTPHGDMNTEAFF.

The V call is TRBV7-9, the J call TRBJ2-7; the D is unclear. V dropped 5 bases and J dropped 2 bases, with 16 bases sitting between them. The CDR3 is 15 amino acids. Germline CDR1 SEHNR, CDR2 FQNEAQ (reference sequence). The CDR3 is CASSQPGPSTYEQYF. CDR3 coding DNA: TGTGCCAGCAGCCAACCCGGGCCCAGCACCTACGAGCAGTACTTC.

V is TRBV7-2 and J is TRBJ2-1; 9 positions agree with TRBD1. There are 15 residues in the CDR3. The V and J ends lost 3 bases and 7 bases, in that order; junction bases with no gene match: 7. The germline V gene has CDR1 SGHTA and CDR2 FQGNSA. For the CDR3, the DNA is TGTGCCAGCAGCTTCCGGGACAGGGCGGGGAATGAGCAGTTCTTC. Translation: CASSFRDRAGNEQFF. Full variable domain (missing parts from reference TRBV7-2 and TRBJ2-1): GAGVSQSPSNKVTEKGKDVELRCDPISGHTALYWYRQSLGQGLEFLIYFQGNSAPDKSGLPSDRFSAERTGGSVSTLTIQRTQQEDSAVYLCASSFRDRAGNEQFFGPGTRLTVL.

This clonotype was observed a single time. The CDR3 reads CASSEGYRDEQYF. In DNA, the CDR3 is TGTGCCAGCAGTGAAGGTTACAGGGACGAGCAGTACTTC. This chain connects TRBV6-1 to TRBJ2-7, with a weak D call TRBD1 (6 bases). V lost 1 base and J lost 5, with 9 bases in between. The CDR3 has 13 residues. From germline, CDR1 is MNHNS and CDR2 SASEGT.